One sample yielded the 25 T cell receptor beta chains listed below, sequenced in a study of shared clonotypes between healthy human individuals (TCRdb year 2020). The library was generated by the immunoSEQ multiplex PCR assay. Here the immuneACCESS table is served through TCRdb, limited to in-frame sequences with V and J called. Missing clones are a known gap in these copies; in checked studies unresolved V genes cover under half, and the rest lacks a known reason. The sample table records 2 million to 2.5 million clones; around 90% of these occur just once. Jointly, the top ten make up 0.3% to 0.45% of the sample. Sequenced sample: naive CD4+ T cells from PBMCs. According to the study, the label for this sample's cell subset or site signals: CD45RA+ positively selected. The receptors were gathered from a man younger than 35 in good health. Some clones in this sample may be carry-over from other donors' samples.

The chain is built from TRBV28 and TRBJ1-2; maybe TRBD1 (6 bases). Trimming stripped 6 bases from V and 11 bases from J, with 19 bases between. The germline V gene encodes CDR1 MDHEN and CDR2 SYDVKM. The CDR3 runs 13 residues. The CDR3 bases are TGTGCCAGCAGATACAGGGCCCTTTCGGGTTACACCTTC. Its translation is CASRYRALSGYTF.

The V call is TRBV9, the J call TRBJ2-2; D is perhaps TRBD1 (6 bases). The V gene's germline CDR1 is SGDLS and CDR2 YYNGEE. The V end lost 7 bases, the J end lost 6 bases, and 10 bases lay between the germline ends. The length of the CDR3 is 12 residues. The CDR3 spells CASARGAGELFF. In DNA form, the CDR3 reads TGTGCCAGCGCCAGGGGTGCCGGGGAGCTGTTTTTT.

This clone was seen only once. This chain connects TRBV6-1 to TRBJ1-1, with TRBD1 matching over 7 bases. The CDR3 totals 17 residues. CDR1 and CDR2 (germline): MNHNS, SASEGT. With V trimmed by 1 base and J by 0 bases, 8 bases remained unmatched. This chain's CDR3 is CASSEGQGVAMNTEAFF. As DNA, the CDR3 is TGTGCCAGCAGTGAAGGGCAGGGGGTCGCGATGAACACTGAAGCTTTCTTT.

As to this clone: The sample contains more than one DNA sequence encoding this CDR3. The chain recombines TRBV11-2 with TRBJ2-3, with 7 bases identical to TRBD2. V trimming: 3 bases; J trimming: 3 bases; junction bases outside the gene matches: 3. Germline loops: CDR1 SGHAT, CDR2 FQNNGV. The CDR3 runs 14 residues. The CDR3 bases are TGTGCCAGCAGCTTGGGGGGGGGAACAGATACGCAGTATTTT. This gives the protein CASSLGGGTDTQYF.

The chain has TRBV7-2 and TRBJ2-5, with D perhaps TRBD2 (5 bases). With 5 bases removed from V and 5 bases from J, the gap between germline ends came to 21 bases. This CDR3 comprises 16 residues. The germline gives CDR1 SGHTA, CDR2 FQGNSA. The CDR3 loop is CASSPRAPSRSETQYF. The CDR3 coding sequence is TGTGCCAGCAGCCCCCGGGCTCCTAGCCGGTCGGAGACCCAGTACTTC.

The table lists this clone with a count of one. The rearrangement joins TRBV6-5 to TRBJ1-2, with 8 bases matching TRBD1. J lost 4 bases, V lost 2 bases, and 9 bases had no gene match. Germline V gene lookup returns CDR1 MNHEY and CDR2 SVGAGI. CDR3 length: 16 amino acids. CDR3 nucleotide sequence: TGTGCCAGCAGTTACGAGGTCAGGGGGCGGGCCTATGGCTACACCTTC. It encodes CASSYEVRGRAYGYTF.

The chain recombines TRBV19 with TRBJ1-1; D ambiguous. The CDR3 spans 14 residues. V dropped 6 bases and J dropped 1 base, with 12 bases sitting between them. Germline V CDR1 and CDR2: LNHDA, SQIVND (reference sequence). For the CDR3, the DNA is TGTGCCAGTAGCCCAAGAGAAGCGAACACTGAAGCTTTCTTT. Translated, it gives CASSPREANTEAFF.

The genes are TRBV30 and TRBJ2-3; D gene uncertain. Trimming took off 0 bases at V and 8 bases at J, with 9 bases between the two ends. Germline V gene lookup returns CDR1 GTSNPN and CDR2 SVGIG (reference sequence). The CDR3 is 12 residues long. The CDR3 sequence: CAWSVTTVTQYF. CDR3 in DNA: TGTGCCTGGAGTGTGACAACCGTTACGCAGTATTTT.

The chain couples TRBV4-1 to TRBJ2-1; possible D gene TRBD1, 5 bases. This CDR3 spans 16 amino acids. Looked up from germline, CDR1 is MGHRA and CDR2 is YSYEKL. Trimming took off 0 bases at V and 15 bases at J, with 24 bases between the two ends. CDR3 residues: CASSQDPVGVVPPGFF. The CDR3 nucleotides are TGCGCCAGCAGCCAAGACCCGGTAGGGGTTGTCCCCCCAGGGTTCTTC.

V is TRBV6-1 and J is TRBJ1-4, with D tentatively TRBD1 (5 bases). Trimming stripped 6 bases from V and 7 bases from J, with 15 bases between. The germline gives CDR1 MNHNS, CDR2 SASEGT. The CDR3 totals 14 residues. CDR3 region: CASSAGILGEKLFF. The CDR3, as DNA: TGTGCCAGCAGCGCAGGGATTCTGGGTGAAAAACTGTTTTTT.

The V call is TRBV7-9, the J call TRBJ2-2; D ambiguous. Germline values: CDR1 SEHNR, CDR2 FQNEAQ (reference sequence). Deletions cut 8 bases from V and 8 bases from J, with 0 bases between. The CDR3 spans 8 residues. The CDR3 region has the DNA TGTGCCAGCGGGGAGCTGTTTTTT. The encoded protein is CASGELFF.

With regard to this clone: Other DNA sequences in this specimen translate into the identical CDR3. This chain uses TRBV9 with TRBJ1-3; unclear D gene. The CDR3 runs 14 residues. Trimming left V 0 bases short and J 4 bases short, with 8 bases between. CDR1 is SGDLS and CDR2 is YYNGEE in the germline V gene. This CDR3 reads CASSVDPSGNTIYF. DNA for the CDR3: TGTGCCAGCAGCGTAGATCCGAGCGGAAACACCATATATTTT.

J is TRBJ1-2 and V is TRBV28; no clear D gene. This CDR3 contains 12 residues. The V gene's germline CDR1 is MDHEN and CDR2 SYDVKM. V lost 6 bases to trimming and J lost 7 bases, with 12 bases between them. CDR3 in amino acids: CASSGPWGGYTF. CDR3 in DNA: TGTGCCAGCAGCGGACCTTGGGGTGGCTACACCTTC.

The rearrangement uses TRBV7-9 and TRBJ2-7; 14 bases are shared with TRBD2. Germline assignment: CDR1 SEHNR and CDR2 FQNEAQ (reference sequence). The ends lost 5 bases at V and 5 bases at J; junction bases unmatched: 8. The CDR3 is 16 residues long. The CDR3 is CASSRLGTSGSHEQYF. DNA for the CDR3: TGTGCCAGCAGCCGCTTAGGGACTAGCGGGAGCCACGAGCAGTACTTC.

Written as DNA, the CDR3 is TGTGCCAGCAGCTTAGCCCGGGGACAGGGTGGCACAGATACGCAGTATTTT. Its protein product is CASSLARGQGGTDTQYF. This sequence joins TRBV7-2 and TRBJ2-3, with 9 bases identical to TRBD1. The V gene's germline CDR1 is SGHTA and CDR2 FQGNSA. V lost 0 bases, J lost 1 base, and 5 bases stayed unmatched. The CDR3 has 17 amino acids. Using reference TRBV7-2 and TRBJ2-3 for the parts outside the CDR3, the full variable domain is GAGVSQSPSNKVTEKGKDVELRCDPISGHTALYWYRQSLGQGLEFLIYFQGNSAPDKSGLPSDRFSAERTGGSVSTLTIQRTQQEDSAVYLCASSLARGQGGTDTQYFGPGTRLTVL.

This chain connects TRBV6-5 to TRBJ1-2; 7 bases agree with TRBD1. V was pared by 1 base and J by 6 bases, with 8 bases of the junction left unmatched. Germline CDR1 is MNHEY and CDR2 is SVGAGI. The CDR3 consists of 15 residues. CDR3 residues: CASSYYRGSLDGYTF. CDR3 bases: TGTGCCAGCAGTTACTACAGGGGATCTCTTGATGGCTACACCTTC.

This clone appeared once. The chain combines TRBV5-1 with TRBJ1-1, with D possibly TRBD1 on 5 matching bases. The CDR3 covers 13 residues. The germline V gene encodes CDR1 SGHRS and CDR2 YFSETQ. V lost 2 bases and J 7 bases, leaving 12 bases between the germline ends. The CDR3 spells CASSFDGAREAFF. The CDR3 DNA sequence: TGCGCCAGCAGCTTTGACGGGGCCCGTGAAGCTTTCTTT.

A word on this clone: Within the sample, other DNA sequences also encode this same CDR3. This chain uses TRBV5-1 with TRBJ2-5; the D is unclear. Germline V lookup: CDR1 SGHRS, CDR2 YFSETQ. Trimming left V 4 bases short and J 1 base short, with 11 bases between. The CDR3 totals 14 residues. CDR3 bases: TGCGCCAGCAGCCCCGGTGGGGTCCAAGAGACCCAGTACTTC. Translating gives CASSPGGVQETQYF.

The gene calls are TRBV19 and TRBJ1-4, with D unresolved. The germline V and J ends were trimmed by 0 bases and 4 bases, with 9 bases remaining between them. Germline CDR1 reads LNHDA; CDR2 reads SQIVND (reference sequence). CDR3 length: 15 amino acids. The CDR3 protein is CASSIDLRRNEKLFF. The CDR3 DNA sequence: TGTGCCAGTAGTATAGATCTGCGGCGTAATGAAAAACTGTTTTTT.

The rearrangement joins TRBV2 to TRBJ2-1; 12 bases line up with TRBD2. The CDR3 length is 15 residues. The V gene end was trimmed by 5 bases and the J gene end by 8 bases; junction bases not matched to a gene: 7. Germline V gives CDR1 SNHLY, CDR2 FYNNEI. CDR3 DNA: TGTGCCAGCAGTCTACTAGCGGGAGGTTTCGATGAGCAGTTCTTC. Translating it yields CASSLLAGGFDEQFF.

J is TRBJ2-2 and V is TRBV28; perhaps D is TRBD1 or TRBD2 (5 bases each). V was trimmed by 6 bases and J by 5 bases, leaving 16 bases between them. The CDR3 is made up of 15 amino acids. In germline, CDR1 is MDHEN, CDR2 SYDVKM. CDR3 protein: CASSLPQWGTGELFF. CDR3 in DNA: TGTGCCAGCAGCCTCCCCCAGTGGGGGACCGGGGAGCTGTTTTTT. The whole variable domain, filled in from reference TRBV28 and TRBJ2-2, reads DVKVTQSSRYLVKRTGEKVFLECVQDMDHENMFWYRQDPGLGLRLIYFSYDVKMKEKGDIPEGYSVSREKKERFSLILESASTNQTSMYLCASSLPQWGTGELFFGEGSRLTVL.

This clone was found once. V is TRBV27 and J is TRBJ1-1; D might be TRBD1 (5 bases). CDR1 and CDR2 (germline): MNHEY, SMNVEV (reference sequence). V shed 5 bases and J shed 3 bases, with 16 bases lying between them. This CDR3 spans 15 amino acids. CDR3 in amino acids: CASSPYLTQDTEAFF. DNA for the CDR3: TGTGCCAGCAGTCCCTACCTAACACAGGACACTGAAGCTTTCTTT.

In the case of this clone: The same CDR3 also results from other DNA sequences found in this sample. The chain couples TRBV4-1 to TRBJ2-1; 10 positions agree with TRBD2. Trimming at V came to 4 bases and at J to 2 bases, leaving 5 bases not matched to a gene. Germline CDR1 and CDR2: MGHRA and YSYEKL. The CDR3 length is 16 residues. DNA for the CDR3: TGCGCCAGCAGCCCCACGGGACTAGCGACCTACAATGAGCAGTTCTTC. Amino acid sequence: CASSPTGLATYNEQFF.

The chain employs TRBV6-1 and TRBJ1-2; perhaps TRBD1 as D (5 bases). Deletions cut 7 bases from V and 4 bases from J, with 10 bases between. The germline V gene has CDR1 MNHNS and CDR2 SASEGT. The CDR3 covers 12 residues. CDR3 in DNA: TGTGCCAGCACCAGGGCCCGCTATGGCTACACCTTC. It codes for CASTRARYGYTF.

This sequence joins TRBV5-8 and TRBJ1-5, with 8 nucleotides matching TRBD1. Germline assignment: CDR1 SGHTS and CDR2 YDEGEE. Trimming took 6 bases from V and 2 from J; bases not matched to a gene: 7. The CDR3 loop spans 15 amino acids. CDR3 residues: CASTPSGQGNQPQHF. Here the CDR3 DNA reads TGTGCCAGCACTCCATCGGGACAGGGCAATCAGCCCCAGCATTTT.